This entry is about one T cell receptor (beta chain). This sample was taken from a study of OX40 agonist ivuxolimab in advanced cancers. Study context: Patients' therapy was ivuxolimab, an antibody that acts as an agonist of OX40 (CD134). All patients had ivuxolimab intravenously every 2 weeks at 0.01 to 10 mg/kg. Under the entry rules, prior anti-PD-1, anti-PD-L1 or anti-CTLA-4 therapy was allowed, and roughly 41% had some.

Assay used: immunoSEQ multiplex PCR; TCRdb lists only in-frame clones, some missing. The sample carries almost 70,000 clones, 90% to 95% recorded once. V shed 0 bases and J 6 bases; nucleotides not matched to a gene: 6. Germline lookup yields CDR1 MNHNY and CDR2 SVGAGI (reference sequence). The CDR3 has 16 residues. The TCR originated in an adult with an advanced solid tumor such as melanoma, head and neck, liver or kidney cancer. The genes are TRBV6-6 and TRBJ2-3, with 10 bases matching TRBD2. This sample comprised CD4+ or CD8+ T cells sorted from blood, obtained in a trial of the OX40 agonist ivuxolimab. The CDR3 sequence is CASSYSEGAGGDTQYF. The CDR3 DNA reads as TGTGCCAGCAGTTACTCCGAGGGAGCGGGAGGGGATACGCAGTATTTT.